These T cell receptor beta chains were read from a single sample in a study of blood T cell repertoires in COVID-19. Method: immunoSEQ multiplex PCR; TCRdb's copy keeps in-frame clones and lacks some. The table records about 330,000 clones, around nine tenths of them present only once. Sequenced material: peripheral blood. These TCRs come from a woman in her forties or fifties with active or convalescent COVID-19. Both conserved end residues are part of each CDR3. The D gene is left open where the match is weak. For some rows the clone size is stated as once, few or many, or as a class when expanded; others skip it.

CDR3 DNA,CDR3 protein,J gene,D gene,V gene,clone size
TGTGCCAGCAGTTACCAAGGACAGTATGAAGCTTTCTTT,CASSYQGQYEAFF,TRBJ1-1,.,TRBV6-2/TRBV6-3,.
TGCGCCAGCAGAGGACTAGCGGGAGCCCCAGGAGAGACCCAGTACTTC,CASRGLAGAPGETQYF,TRBJ2-5,TRBD2,TRBV5-1,few
TGTGCCTGGAGTCCAGGACAGCAATATGGCTACACCTTC,CAWSPGQQYGYTF,TRBJ1-2,.,TRBV30,once
TGTGCCAGCAGCTTAGGCGGTAGCGGGGGGCGGAACACTGAAGCTTTCTTT,CASSLGGSGGRNTEAFF,TRBJ1-1,.,TRBV11-3,.
TGTGCCATCAGTGTAGCGGCAGATAGCAATCAGCCCCAGCATTTT,CAISVAADSNQPQHF,TRBJ1-5,.,TRBV10-3,.
TGTGCCAGCAGCTCGAGAGGGACAGGGAGAGGTCAGCCCCAGCATTTT,CASSSRGTGRGQPQHF,TRBJ1-5,TRBD1,TRBV7-8,.
TGCAGCGTTGAAACTAGCGGGAGAACTCGCACAGATACGCAGTATTTT,CSVETSGRTRTDTQYF,TRBJ2-3,TRBD2,TRBV29-1,.
TGTGCCAGCAGCCCCGGACAGTCGGGTGAAGCTTTCTTT,CASSPGQSGEAFF,TRBJ1-1,.,TRBV3-1/TRBV3-2,.
TGTGCCAGCAGTCCTAAGGACACCAATCAGCCCCAGCATTTT,CASSPKDTNQPQHF,TRBJ1-5,.,TRBV28,once
TGTGCCAGCAGCCGCTCCGGTCGACTAGGAATTGACGAGCAGTACTTC,CASSRSGRLGIDEQYF,TRBJ2-7,.,TRBV6-2/TRBV6-3,.
TGTGCCAGCAGTCCCGGGTCCTATGGCTACACCTTC,CASSPGSYGYTF,TRBJ1-2,.,TRBV6-2/TRBV6-3,.
TGTGCCAGTAGTATGATGGGGAGCCAAGAGACCCAGTACTTC,CASSMMGSQETQYF,TRBJ2-5,.,TRBV19,.
TGTGCCAGCAGCTTAACAGGGGCCACCTACAATGAGCAGTTCTTC,CASSLTGATYNEQFF,TRBJ2-1,TRBD1,TRBV7-8,once
TGTGCCAGTAGTTTAGGGCTCCATCAGCCCCAGCATTTT,CASSLGLHQPQHF,TRBJ1-5,.,TRBV19,.
TGTGCCAGCAGCCCTCGACAGGGGGCACGGGCTTTCTTT,CASSPRQGARAFF,TRBJ1-1,TRBD1,TRBV3-1/TRBV3-2,once
TGTGCCAGCACCCTGACAGGAGAAGCTTTCTTT,CASTLTGEAFF,TRBJ1-1,.,TRBV12-3/TRBV12-4,.
TGTGCCAGCAGCTTGGACAGTGAATCACCCCTCCACTTT,CASSLDSESPLHF,TRBJ1-6,.,TRBV5-4,.
TGCGCCAGCAGCATGGCGAGGGCGCGGGAGGGCCGGTGGGGCACAGATACGCAGTATTTT,CASSMARAREGRWGTDTQYF,TRBJ2-3,TRBD2,TRBV5-1,.
TGTGCCAGCAGTAGATTGACTAGCGGGAAGGCCGGGGAGCTGTTTTTT,CASSRLTSGKAGELFF,TRBJ2-2,TRBD2,TRBV2,.
TGTGCCAGCAGACGGCGGGGGGACAATGAGCAGTTCTTC,CASRRRGDNEQFF,TRBJ2-1,TRBD2,TRBV7-2,.
TGTGCCAGCAGTTACACAGGGGGCAGAACAGATACGCAGTATTTT,CASSYTGGRTDTQYF,TRBJ2-3,TRBD1,TRBV6-5,.
TGTGCCAGTAGTATAATCACTGCGGGAACCGGGGAGCTGTTTTTT,CASSIITAGTGELFF,TRBJ2-2,.,TRBV19,.
TGTGCCAGCAGCTTACAGGCTAGCAGCGACGAGCAGTACTTC,CASSLQASSDEQYF,TRBJ2-7,.,TRBV7-2,.
TGCGCCAGCAGCTTGACTAGCGGGGATGAGACCCAGTACTTC,CASSLTSGDETQYF,TRBJ2-5,TRBD2,TRBV5-1,.
TGTGCCACCAGTGACAGGGGACAGGGAGTGGGGACCCAGTACTTC,CATSDRGQGVGTQYF,TRBJ2-5,TRBD1,TRBV24-1,.
TGTGCCAGCAGCTTAAACAATATGTATTCAACAGATACGCAGTATTTT,CASSLNNMYSTDTQYF,TRBJ2-3,.,TRBV5-4,.
TGTGCCATCAGTGAAGGTAGCCTAGCCAAAAACATTCAGTACTTC,CAISEGSLAKNIQYF,TRBJ2-4,.,TRBV10-3,.
TGCGCCAGCAGCCAAGATGAGGGATTGGGTGAAAAACTGTTTTTT,CASSQDEGLGEKLFF,TRBJ1-4,.,TRBV4-3,.
TGTGCCTGGAGTCCCTGGACAGGGGACGAGCAGTACTTC,CAWSPWTGDEQYF,TRBJ2-7,TRBD1,TRBV30,.
TGTGCCAGCAGTTATCGAAGTAGGGGTGGGGTCTACGAGCAGTACTTC,CASSYRSRGGVYEQYF,TRBJ2-7,.,TRBV6-2/TRBV6-3,.
TGTGCCAGCAGCCAAGTCCCAGGGGGCCGTCAGCCCCAGCATTTT,CASSQVPGGRQPQHF,TRBJ1-5,TRBD1,TRBV4-2,.
TGCGCCAGCAGCCAAGACAGATGGAATCAGCCCCAGCATTTT,CASSQDRWNQPQHF,TRBJ1-5,.,TRBV4-3,.
TGTGCCAGCAGCCTCGACGGGGGAAACACCATATATTTT,CASSLDGGNTIYF,TRBJ1-3,.,TRBV9,.
TGTGCCAGCAGCCTCTCAACCGGGGTAATCTCCTACGAGCAGTACTTC,CASSLSTGVISYEQYF,TRBJ2-7,.,TRBV13,.
TGCAGTGCTAGTGGTGCGGGAGGGTTCTCCGACGAGCAGTACTTC,CSASGAGGFSDEQYF,TRBJ2-7,TRBD2,TRBV20-1,.
TGTGCCAGCAGCAGACTAGCCACGGCGCATGAGCAGTTCTTC,CASSRLATAHEQFF,TRBJ2-1,.,TRBV21-1,.
TGTGCCAGCAGTTTGTCGGCATATAGGGAGACTGAGCAGTTCTTC,CASSLSAYRETEQFF,TRBJ2-1,.,TRBV27,.